The 21 T cell receptor beta chains given below trace back to one sample, sequenced in a study of T cells in Graves' hyperthyroidism and ophthalmopathy. The TCR beta CDR3 regions underwent amplification using RNA transcripts as the source. TCR CDR3 regions were first amplified by RT-PCR with HTBI primers. Each CDR3 protein is one row after TCRdb ran MiXCR on the multiplex PCR reads. Of a few hundred thousand distinct CDR3 sequences in the sample, more than 45% were seen once. The specimen sequenced was peripheral blood or thyroid tissue (not recorded which). These receptors were taken from a woman under 30 with Graves' hyperthyroidism.

Ten or more counts support this clonotype. The chain recombines TRBV14 with TRBJ1-2; 7 bases match TRBD1. After removal of 1 base from V and 7 bases from J, the junction contained 6 bases not matched to a gene. This CDR3 comprises 14 residues. Germline V CDR1 and CDR2: SGHDN, FVKESK. The CDR3 loop is CASSQVQGGRGYTF. Here the CDR3 DNA reads TGTGCCAGCAGCCAAGTCCAAGGGGGCCGTGGCTACACCTTC. Full variable domain (remainder filled in from reference TRBV14 and TRBJ1-2): EAGVTQFPSHSVIEKGQTVTLRCDPISGHDNLYWYRRVMGKEIKFLLHFVKESKQDESGMPNNRFLAERTGGTYSTLKVQPAELEDSGVYFCASSQVQGGRGYTFGSGTRLTVV.

This clonotype was counted many times. The V call is TRBV10-3, the J call TRBJ1-3, with 7 bases aligning to TRBD1. Trimming cost V 4 bases and J 0 bases; bases outside gene matches: 15. This CDR3 has 19 residues. Germline CDR1 and CDR2: ENHRY and SYGVKD. Here the CDR3 reads CAISASVGTESLSGNTIYF. Here the CDR3 DNA reads TGTGCCATCAGTGCGTCTGTGGGGACAGAAAGTCTCTCTGGAAACACCATATATTTT.

This clonotype was recorded only once. This rearrangement joins TRBV15 to TRBJ2-7; TRBD2 agrees at 9 bases. J lost 2 bases, V lost 3 bases, and 5 bases had no gene match. Germline CDR1 is LNHNV and CDR2 is YYDKDF (reference sequence). The CDR3 totals 15 residues. CDR3: CATSSLVAGAYEQYF. CDR3 bases: TGTGCCACCAGCAGCTTGGTAGCGGGGGCCTACGAGCAGTACTTC.

The genes are TRBV29-1 and TRBJ2-5; a possible D gene is TRBD1 (6 bases). The V end lost 0 bases, the J end lost 5 bases, and 10 bases lay between the germline ends. CDR1 and CDR2 (germline): SQVTM, ANQGSEA. The CDR3 runs 13 residues. The CDR3 DNA reads TGCAGCGTTGAAGAGCCAGGGGAGGAGACCCAGTACTTC. This sequence encodes CSVEEPGEETQYF.

This clonotype was recorded at least ten times. A junction end diverges from the germline sequence, so it may reflect a read error. This chain links TRBV5-1 with TRBJ1-2; 7 bases fit TRBD1. This CDR3 has 14 residues. Germline V gene data show CDR1 as SGHRS and CDR2 as YFSETQ. The chain's CDR3 is CASRLDPGGEGYTF. The CDR3 DNA follows: TGCGCCAGCCGCTTGGACCCAGGGGGGGAAGGCTACACCTTC.

This clonotype appeared many times. The chain combines TRBV7-6 with TRBJ2-7; 9 nucleotides agree with TRBD2. Germline V gene sequence: CDR1 SGHVS, CDR2 FNYEAQ. The V gene end was trimmed by 3 bases and the J gene end by 4 bases; junction bases not matched to a gene: 4. The CDR3 runs 14 residues. CDR3 in DNA: TGTGCCAGCAGCTTGGGTGCGGGAGGGTACGAGCAGTACTTC. It yields the protein CASSLGAGGYEQYF.

Remarks on this clonotype: A much larger clonotype is one base distant, so this may be a read error. The CDR3 nucleotides read TGTGCCAGCAACCCCCAACGGACTTCGGGGGAGCAGTACTTC. It is translated as CASNPQRTSGEQYF. The chain employs TRBV11-3 and TRBJ2-7; maybe TRBD2 (5 bases). CDR1 SGHNT and CDR2 YENEEA come from the germline V gene. This CDR3 spans 14 amino acids. V was shortened by 7 bases and J by 7 bases, with 20 bases between the two germline ends.

The table lists this clonotype with many counts. V and J are TRBV20-1 and TRBJ1-5; no definite D call. CDR1 and CDR2 from the germline V gene are DFQATT and SNEGSKA (reference sequence). This CDR3 has 13 residues. V was pared by 2 bases and J by 0 bases, with 5 bases between. In nucleotides, the CDR3 is TGCAGTGCTAGACAAAATAGCAATCAGCCCCAGCATTTT. It is translated as CSARQNSNQPQHF.

The chain recombines TRBV29-1 with TRBJ1-5; D ambiguous. CDR1 and CDR2 (germline): SQVTM, ANQGSEA. The V gene lost 4 bases and the J gene lost 11 bases, with 15 bases spanning the gap. CDR3 length equals 12 residues. The CDR3 loop reads CSVGSGKETQHF. CDR3 coding DNA: TGCAGCGTTGGTAGCGGGAAAGAGACCCAGCATTTT.

This clonotype showed up just a few times. The CDR3 DNA follows: TGCGCCAGCAGCCAAAGGACAGGGAGGAAAATCAACGAGCAGTACTTC. This codes for CASSQRTGRKINEQYF. The chain links TRBV4-1 to TRBJ2-7, with 8 positions matching TRBD1. Trimming cost V 2 bases and J 5 bases; bases outside gene matches: 11. In germline, CDR1 is MGHRA, CDR2 YSYEKL. CDR3 length equals 16 residues.

There are many counts of this clonotype. The chain uses TRBV20-1 and TRBJ2-5; a weak D match, TRBD2 (5 bases). Trimming removed 6 bases from V and 3 bases from J, with 14 bases in between. From germline, CDR1 is DFQATT and CDR2 SNEGSKA (reference sequence). The CDR3 extends over 13 amino acids. CDR3 protein: CSAPWWGEETQYF. The CDR3 coding sequence is TGCAGTGCCCCCTGGTGGGGAGAAGAGACCCAGTACTTC.

This clonotype was observed a few times. The gene calls are TRBV9 and TRBJ1-2; TRBD1 matches 7 bases. In germline, CDR1 is SGDLS, CDR2 YYNGEE. With V trimmed by 4 bases and J by 3 bases, 9 bases remained unmatched. CDR3 length: 15 amino acids. As DNA, the CDR3 is TGTGCCAGCAGCCCGAGAGGGCAGGGGGACTATGGCTACACCTTC. Translated, it gives CASSPRGQGDYGYTF.

This clonotype turned up a few times. The CDR3 DNA sequence: TGTGCCAGCAGCTTAGGGGCTAACCAAGAGACCCAGTACTTC. It is translated as CASSLGANQETQYF. The genes are TRBV7-2 and TRBJ2-5; D is uncertain. The CDR3 consists of 14 residues. Trimming took 1 base from V and 0 from J, leaving 6 bases between them. Germline CDR1 SGHTA, CDR2 FQGNSA.

Here the CDR3 reads CSAAGLAGGPYEQYF. The CDR3 bases are TGCAGTGCTGCAGGACTAGCGGGAGGACCCTACGAGCAGTACTTC. This chain links TRBV20-1 with TRBJ2-7, with 14 bases matching TRBD2. The CDR3 covers 15 residues. The germline CDR1 and CDR2 sequences are DFQATT and SNEGSKA (reference sequence). Unmatched junction bases numbered 5, after V lost 5 bases and J lost 2 bases.

The J gene is TRBJ2-5, the V gene TRBV7-9; a weak D match, TRBD2 (6 bases). The CDR3 is 15 amino acids. CDR1 SEHNR and CDR2 FQNEAQ come from the germline V gene (reference sequence). Trimming removed 3 bases at V and 2 bases at J, with 13 bases between. Here the CDR3 reads CASSFPGLSQETQYF. CDR3 bases: TGTGCCAGCAGCTTTCCGGGACTGTCACAAGAGACCCAGTACTTC.

As regards this clonotype: The conserved phenylalanine or tryptophan is not found at the CDR3 terminus, so this likely reflects a read error. The limits of the CDR3 on the DNA are not certain, so only TCRdb's listed CDR3 is given. This chain connects TRBV7-9 to TRBJ2-6. A total of 8 residues make up the CDR3, ends included. Germline CDR1 and CDR2: SEHNR and FQNEAQ (reference sequence). The CDR3 spells CASSYSAK.

The chain carries TRBV2 and TRBJ2-5; the D gene is possibly TRBD1 (6 bases). The DNA end favors TRBJ2-4, so the J call may be wrong. Germline lookup yields CDR1 SNHLY and CDR2 FYNNEI. The CDR3 covers 14 residues. The CDR3 region is CASSATGPKNIQYF. CDR3 nucleotide sequence: TGTGCCAGCAGCGCTACAGGGCCCAAAAACATTCAGTACTTC.

This clonotype showed up many times. J is TRBJ2-7 and V is TRBV6-5; TRBD2 matches 9 bases. This CDR3 is 15 amino acids long. Germline V gives CDR1 MNHEY, CDR2 SVGAGI. V shed 2 bases and J 4 bases; nucleotides not matched to a gene: 6. The CDR3 DNA follows: TGTGCCAGCAGTTACACGACTAGCGGAGAATACGAGCAGTACTTC. Amino acid sequence: CASSYTTSGEYEQYF.

About this clonotype: One end of the junction is discordant with germline, which a read error may explain. The chain carries TRBV30 and TRBJ1-1; D not resolved. The CDR3 sequence is 12 residues long. Germline CDR1 reads GTSNPN; CDR2 reads SVGIG (reference sequence). The CDR3, as DNA: TGTGTCTGGAGTATCTTTAACACTGAAGCTTTCTTT. Amino acids: CVWSIFNTEAFF.

About this clonotype: A much larger clone lies a single base off, so this may be a read error. The chain has TRBV7-9 and TRBJ1-4; D remains ambiguous. The CDR3 runs 14 residues. In germline, CDR1 is SEHNR, CDR2 FQNEAQ (reference sequence). CDR3 nucleotide sequence: TGTGACAGCAGCCCCCCGAGAAACAATGAAAAACTGTTTTTT. Encoded protein: CDSSPPRNNEKLFF.

This clonotype was recorded once. The J gene is TRBJ1-1, the V gene TRBV15; D not certain. Trimming cost V 0 bases and J 8 bases, with 7 bases left between them. Germline V lookup: CDR1 LNHNV, CDR2 YYDKDF (reference sequence). There are 12 residues in the CDR3. CDR3 in amino acids: CATSREVGEAFF. For the CDR3, the DNA is TGTGCCACCAGCAGAGAAGTAGGGGAAGCTTTCTTT.